A single sample gave rise to the 5 T cell receptor beta chains below, sequenced in a study of blood T cell repertoires in COVID-19. Method: immunoSEQ multiplex PCR; TCRdb's copy keeps in-frame clones and lacks some. The table shows about 110,000 clones, with 75% to 85% occurring only once. Specimen: peripheral blood. The receptors were gathered from a woman aged 60 to 75 with acute or convalescent COVID-19.

The genes are TRBV7-2 and TRBJ2-5; 8 nucleotides line up with TRBD1. The trim removed 7 bases at V and 2 bases at J, leaving 9 bases unmatched. The CDR3 consists of 15 residues. Germline lookup yields CDR1 SGHTA and CDR2 FQGNSA. CDR3 amino acids: CASNLGTGRQETQYF. DNA of the CDR3: TGTGCCAGCAACTTGGGGACAGGACGTCAAGAGACCCAGTACTTC.

V gene TRBV5-5 combines with J gene TRBJ1-1; TRBD1 agrees at 9 bases. The CDR3 consists of 15 residues. The germline CDR1 and CDR2 sequences are SGHKS and YYEKEE (reference sequence). Germline trimming cut 6 bases from V and 0 bases from J; bases unmatched to any gene: 6. The CDR3 sequence: CASTTQGAVNTEAFF. The CDR3 DNA follows: TGTGCCAGCACTACACAGGGGGCGGTGAACACTGAAGCTTTCTTT. The whole variable domain, filled in from reference TRBV5-5 and TRBJ1-1, reads DAGVTQSPTHLIKTRGQQVTLRCSPISGHKSVSWYQQVLGQGPQFIFQYYEKEERGRGNFPDRFSARQFPNYSSELNVNALLLGDSALYLCASTTQGAVNTEAFFGQGTRLTVV.

Ten or more counts support this clone. This chain uses TRBV30 with TRBJ1-2, with 8 bases that match TRBD1. Trimming cost V 4 bases and J 4 bases; bases outside gene matches: 5. Germline V gene lookup returns CDR1 GTSNPN and CDR2 SVGIG (reference sequence). The CDR3 extends over 13 amino acids. DNA for the CDR3: TGTGCCTGGAACCGGGACAGGCCCTATGGCTACACCTTC. Protein sequence: CAWNRDRPYGYTF.

There are a few counts of this clone. This chain links TRBV6-1 with TRBJ1-2; 9 nucleotides match TRBD1. From germline, CDR1 is MNHNS and CDR2 SASEGT. The CDR3 spans 15 residues. V lost 0 bases, J lost 4 bases, and 3 bases stayed unmatched. DNA of the CDR3: TGTGCCAGCAGTGAAGCAGGGGGACAGGGCTATGGCTACACCTTC. It yields the protein CASSEAGGQGYGYTF.

The chain combines TRBV12-3 or TRBV12-4 with TRBJ2-7; possible D gene TRBD1, 6 bases. Trimming took 6 bases from V and 3 from J, leaving 9 bases between them. CDR3 length: 12 residues. CDR3 in amino acids: CASSLDSYEQYF. CDR3 sequence (DNA): TGTGCCAGCAGCCTGGACAGCTACGAGCAGTACTTC.